These 31 T cell receptor beta chains were sequenced from one sample in a study of blood T cells in healthy people across ages (dated by TCRdb to about 2015). Library preparation employed 5' RACE. TCRdb shows the sequencer as Illumina HiSeq 2500. A second PCR of roughly 7 to 12 cycles was run with a J-beta primer mix and a sample-barcoded 5' primer. Through fastp at Q25 and MiXCR, TCRdb rebuilt clones from the public reads, retaining in-frame beta chains. Each entry is one CDR3 protein sequence, shown with its most common DNA and genes. In this sample the table shows 500,000 to 550,000 distinct CDR3 sequences, about 25% of which occur a single time. Around 10% of the sample is held by the ten biggest clonotypes. These same records also appear under a second study, on T cells of mothers and their children.

Sequencing was carried out using blood. The receptor set was obtained from a boy aged 5 to 17 in good health.

There are many counts of this clonotype. The chain combines TRBV5-1 with TRBJ1-4, with unresolved D. The V gene lost 3 bases and the J gene lost 12 bases, with 9 bases spanning the gap. The CDR3 has 11 amino acids. Germline V lookup: CDR1 SGHRS, CDR2 YFSETQ. CDR3 nucleotide sequence: TGCGCCAGCAGCTACGGAGAGGAACTGTTTTTT. Translating gives CASSYGEELFF.

The table lists this clonotype with many counts. The chain couples TRBV6-1 to TRBJ1-2, with D tentatively TRBD1 (6 bases). Germline CDR1 is MNHNS and CDR2 is SASEGT. The V and J ends lost 10 bases and 8 bases respectively, with 23 bases between them. CDR3 size: 14 residues. The CDR3 region is CATNQPTGRLGYTF. In DNA, the CDR3 is TGTGCCACCAATCAACCTACAGGGCGTCTCGGCTACACCTTC.

The genes are TRBV7-9 and TRBJ2-5; TRBD2 aligns across 11 bases. The J call may be wrong; the DNA end is better matched by TRBJ2-7. Germline CDR1 is SEHNR and CDR2 is FQNEAQ (reference sequence). The CDR3 length is 15 residues. CDR3: CASSSGPSGRNEQYF. CDR3 nucleotide sequence: TGTGCCAGCAGCTCCGGGCCTAGCGGGAGGAACGAGCAGTACTTC.

This clonotype appeared a few times. The chain couples TRBV29-1 to TRBJ2-7; D is possibly TRBD1 (6 bases). The CDR3 covers 13 residues. V gave up 4 bases and J gave up 2 bases, with 12 bases separating them. Germline-derived CDR1 and CDR2 are SQVTM and ANQGSEA. The CDR3 coding sequence is TGCAGCGTTGGTTACAGGGCCCCCTACGAGCAGTACTTC. Translating gives CSVGYRAPYEQYF.

This rearrangement joins TRBV20-1 to TRBJ2-3; D is uncertain. CDR1 is DFQATT and CDR2 is SNEGSKA in the germline V gene (reference sequence). Trimming shortened V by 6 bases and J by 0 bases, and 13 bases separated the two germline ends. The CDR3 is made up of 14 amino acids. The CDR3 DNA reads TGCAGTGCCCTTCAGAGCATCAGCACAGATACGCAGTATTTT. The encoded protein is CSALQSISTDTQYF.

This clonotype was counted at least ten times. This rearrangement joins TRBV29-1 to TRBJ2-5, with 8 bases fitting TRBD2. The CDR3 is 13 residues long. Unmatched junction bases numbered 8, after V lost 7 bases and J lost 4 bases. Germline lookup yields CDR1 SQVTM and CDR2 ANQGSEA. CDR3 sequence reads: CSARGLAGETQYF. CDR3 nucleotide sequence: TGCAGCGCCCGAGGGCTAGCGGGAGAGACCCAGTACTTC.

In this sample, this clonotype turned up a few times. The genes are TRBV4-1 and TRBJ2-4; unclear D gene. Germline V CDR1 and CDR2: MGHRA, YSYEKL. Between the trimmed V and J ends, which lost 0 bases and 0 bases, there was a span of 15 bases. The CDR3 is 18 amino acids. CDR3 amino acids: CASSQDLISSIAKNIQYF. The CDR3 bases are TGCGCCAGCAGCCAAGATCTTATCTCCTCCATAGCCAAAAACATTCAGTACTTC.

This clonotype occurred a few times. V is TRBV4-2 and J is TRBJ2-5; 7 positions agree with TRBD1. The V gene end was trimmed by 3 bases and the J gene end by 5 bases; junction bases not matched to a gene: 9. Germline V gene sequence: CDR1 LGHNA, CDR2 YNFKEQ. The CDR3 length is 15 residues. CDR3 in amino acids: CASSQSTGTAETQYF. For the CDR3, the DNA is TGTGCCAGCAGCCAGAGTACCGGGACAGCGGAGACCCAGTACTTC.

This clonotype was recorded at least ten times. The chain is built from TRBV7-2 and TRBJ1-5; D is ambiguous. The CDR3 is 14 residues long. Germline V gene sequence: CDR1 SGHTA, CDR2 FQGNSA. The V gene lost 1 base and the J gene lost 7 bases, with 11 bases spanning the gap. The CDR3 nucleotides are TGTGCCAGCAGCTTAGGGGGTTTGGGCCAGCCCCAGCATTTT. Its protein product is CASSLGGLGQPQHF.

This clonotype was recorded many times. The genes are TRBV10-3 and TRBJ2-6; possible D gene TRBD2, 5 bases. The germline CDR1 and CDR2 sequences are ENHRY and SYGVKD. The CDR3 has 14 residues. Trimming removed 10 bases from V and 4 bases from J, with 14 bases in between. CDR3 sequence reads: CATSGISGANVLTF. DNA of the CDR3: TGTGCCACCAGCGGCATATCCGGGGCCAACGTCCTGACTTTC.

The rearrangement uses TRBV20-1 and TRBJ1-1; 9 bases fit TRBD1. After removal of 5 bases from V and 6 bases from J, the junction contained 13 bases not matched to a gene. Per germline, CDR1 DFQATT and CDR2 SNEGSKA (reference sequence). This CDR3 has 15 amino acids. The CDR3 bases are TGCAGTGCTGCTCATACCGGGACAGGGAGGGCTGAAGCTTTCTTT. Its translation: CSAAHTGTGRAEAFF.

The rearrangement links TRBV11-2 to TRBJ2-3; D remains unclear. Germline V gene sequence: CDR1 SGHAT, CDR2 FQNNGV. V lost 0 bases to trimming and J lost 5 bases, with 6 bases between them. The CDR3 has 13 amino acids. The CDR3 protein is CASSLEWGDTQYF. Here the CDR3 DNA reads TGTGCCAGCAGCTTAGAATGGGGAGATACGCAGTATTTT.

The chain couples TRBV3-1 to TRBJ2-7; possibly TRBD1 or TRBD2 for D (5 bases each). With 3 bases removed from V and 5 bases from J, the gap between germline ends came to 14 bases. From germline, CDR1 is LGHDT and CDR2 YNNKEL (reference sequence). There are 14 residues in the CDR3. The CDR3 here is CASSQGTLDDEQYF. The DNA for the CDR3 is TGTGCCAGCAGCCAGGGGACCCTGGACGACGAGCAGTACTTC.

This chain joins TRBV29-1 and TRBJ2-4, with TRBD1 matching 12 bases. V was clipped by 6 bases and J by 7 bases; unmatched bases: 7. This CDR3 spans 14 amino acids. Germline loops: CDR1 SQVTM, CDR2 ANQGSEA. CDR3 in DNA: TGCAGCGTAGTCTTTGGGACAGGGGGCAACATTCAGTACTTC. Protein sequence: CSVVFGTGGNIQYF.

The CDR3 coding sequence is TGTGCCAGCAGTTTATCGATCTCGGGGGCCTACGAGCAGTACTTC. Translation: CASSLSISGAYEQYF. The J gene is TRBJ2-7, the V gene TRBV27; D may be TRBD2 (6 bases). From germline, CDR1 is MNHEY and CDR2 SMNVEV (reference sequence). The germline V and J ends were trimmed by 0 bases and 2 bases, with 11 bases remaining between them. The CDR3 length is 15 residues.

There are a few counts of this clonotype. This chain uses TRBV7-9 with TRBJ1-1; D possibly corresponds to TRBD1 (5 bases). There are 14 residues in the CDR3. Deletions cut 3 bases from V and 8 bases from J, with 16 bases between. Germline CDR1 is SEHNR and CDR2 is FQNEAQ (reference sequence). The CDR3 spells CASSFGGKGLEAFF. As DNA, the CDR3 is TGTGCCAGCAGCTTCGGGGGAAAGGGCTTAGAAGCTTTCTTT.

The chain links TRBV2 to TRBJ2-5; weak D call: TRBD2 (6 bases). Germline V gene data show CDR1 as SNHLY and CDR2 as FYNNEI. Trimming shortened V by 6 bases and J by 10 bases, and 15 bases separated the two germline ends. The length of the CDR3 is 12 residues. CDR3 DNA: TGTGCCAGCAGGGAGCCGTTGGGGGGCCAGTACTTC. Amino acid sequence: CASREPLGGQYF.

This clonotype was detected a few times. V is TRBV7-3 and J is TRBJ2-3, with no clear D. Germline CDR1 is SGHTA and CDR2 is FQGTGA. V was shortened by 5 bases and J by 6 bases, with 9 bases between the two germline ends. This CDR3 is built from 12 residues. The CDR3 reads CASSRADDTQYF. CDR3 nucleotides: TGTGCCAGCAGCCGTGCGGACGATACGCAGTATTTT.

This clonotype occurred many times. The rearrangement links TRBV6-5 to TRBJ1-1; a possible D gene is TRBD1 (6 bases). Trimming left V 6 bases short and J 8 bases short, with 10 bases between. This CDR3 has 11 residues. Germline V gene data show CDR1 as MNHEY and CDR2 as SVGAGI. The CDR3 sequence is CASSSGTEAFF. CDR3 bases: TGTGCCAGCAGCTCCGGGACAGAAGCTTTCTTT.

The CDR3 is CASSDRVRNEQFF. The CDR3 DNA reads TGTGCCAGCTCCGATAGGGTAAGGAATGAGCAGTTCTTC. This chain links TRBV12-3 or TRBV12-4 with TRBJ2-1, with D unresolved. The V end lost 8 bases, the J end lost 7 bases, and 15 bases lay between the germline ends. This CDR3 is 13 amino acids long.

Worth noting for this clonotype: Its ends do not fully match the called genes, so a read error is possible. The chain has TRBV3-1 and TRBJ2-7; TRBD1 agrees at 10 bases. This CDR3 comprises 13 residues. Germline V gene sequence: CDR1 LGHDT, CDR2 YNNKEL (reference sequence). DNA of the CDR3: TGTGCCATCAGCCGGGACAGGGGTTACGAGCAGTACTTC. Residues: CAISRDRGYEQYF.

As for this clonotype: A much larger clone differs from this one at a single base, so this may be a read error. This sequence joins TRBV6-5 and TRBJ1-5, with a possible D match to TRBD1 (6 bases). This CDR3 region has 12 residues. The V and J ends lost 5 bases and 4 bases respectively, with 6 bases between them. Germline CDR1 MNHEY, CDR2 SVGAGI. CDR3 DNA sequence: TGTGCCAGCAGTGACAGGAATCAGCCCCAGCATTTT. It is translated as CASSDRNQPQHF.

This clonotype has a count of ten or more. The chain is built from TRBV24-1 and TRBJ2-7; 10 positions match TRBD2. Trimming at V came to 10 bases and at J to 1 base, leaving 3 bases not matched to a gene. Germline CDR1 reads KGHDR; CDR2 reads SFDVKD. This CDR3 has 13 residues. CDR3 nucleotides: TGTGCCACACAGCGGGAGGGGTCCTACGAGCAGTACTTC. This gives the protein CATQREGSYEQYF.

The chain employs TRBV27 and TRBJ1-1; D is possibly TRBD1 (6 bases). This CDR3 has 15 residues. The germline V gene encodes CDR1 MNHEY and CDR2 SMNVEV (reference sequence). Trimming removed 2 bases at V and 5 bases at J, with 15 bases between. CDR3 protein: CASSLGLGAGTEAFF. The CDR3 bases are TGTGCCAGCAGTTTAGGTCTGGGGGCAGGAACTGAAGCTTTCTTT.

The sample holds a few counts of this clonotype. V and J are TRBV7-2 and TRBJ2-5, with 13 positions matching TRBD2. The DNA end is a closer match to TRBJ2-1, so the J assignment may be wrong. CDR1 is SGHTA, CDR2 FQGNSA, per germline. The CDR3 sequence is 17 residues long. The CDR3 loop is CASSLGLGLAGMDEQFF. Here the CDR3 DNA reads TGTGCCAGCAGCTTAGGCCTGGGACTAGCGGGAATGGATGAGCAGTTCTTC.

The chain uses TRBV2 and TRBJ2-7; no clear D. CDR1 is SNHLY, CDR2 FYNNEI, per germline. The CDR3 is 14 residues long. Trimming pared 4 bases from V and 2 bases from J, leaving 12 bases between. This chain's CDR3 is CASSAGLTAYEQYF. CDR3 nucleotides: TGTGCCAGCAGTGCTGGTTTAACCGCCTACGAGCAGTACTTC.

V and J are TRBV28 and TRBJ2-1, with D perhaps TRBD2 (6 bases). The J call may be incorrect, as the DNA end agrees better with TRBJ2-7. The CDR3 has 13 amino acids. Per the germline V gene, CDR1 is MDHEN and CDR2 is SYDVKM. This CDR3 is CASRPGAGGEQYF. The CDR3 DNA is TGTGCCAGCAGGCCTGGAGCGGGTGGGGAGCAGTACTTC.

This rearrangement joins TRBV20-1 to TRBJ2-1; D gene uncertain. Looked up from germline, CDR1 is DFQATT and CDR2 is SNEGSKA (reference sequence). Trimming removed 1 base from V and 7 bases from J, with 8 bases in between. There are 12 residues in the CDR3. The CDR3 bases are TGCAGTGCTAGAGGGCCCCGGAATGAGCAGTTCTTC. Amino acids: CSARGPRNEQFF.

This clonotype was seen only a few times. The rearrangement joins TRBV4-3 to TRBJ1-4; a possible D gene is TRBD1 (5 bases). V was shortened by 2 bases and J by 8 bases, with 18 bases between the two germline ends. This CDR3 has 16 amino acids. Germline loops: CDR1 LGHNA, CDR2 YSLEER. Written as DNA, the CDR3 is TGCGCCAGCAGCCAAATAGTGGGGGTAGGGGACGAAAAACTGTTTTTT. Protein sequence: CASSQIVGVGDEKLFF.

This clonotype was counted ten times or more. The V gene is TRBV20-1, the J gene TRBJ2-7; 11 bases match TRBD2. The CDR3 is 14 amino acids. The germline CDR1 and CDR2 sequences are DFQATT and SNEGSKA (reference sequence). The trim removed 4 bases at V and 5 bases at J, leaving 7 bases unmatched. CDR3 region: CSATTSGIINEQYF. Here the CDR3 DNA reads TGCAGTGCTACGACTAGCGGGATAATTAACGAGCAGTACTTC.

This chain joins TRBV12-3 or TRBV12-4 and TRBJ1-1; tentative D call: TRBD1 (6 bases). V was trimmed by 6 bases and J by 3 bases, leaving 11 bases between them. The CDR3 length is 13 residues. The CDR3 coding sequence is TGTGCCAGCAGCCCCGGACAGTACACTGAAGCTTTCTTT. Its protein product is CASSPGQYTEAFF.